A selection of T cell receptor beta chains follows, all from one sample in a study of TIL therapy for anti-PD-1-resistant metastatic lung cancer. Only in-frame clones appear in the TCRdb table, and some are missing; sequencing was by immunoSEQ multiplex PCR. The sample holds under 70,000 clones, 87% seen once. The specimen was blood, collected at baseline. Receptors originate from a person aged 25-85 years with non-small cell lung cancer. CDR3s include the opening cysteine and the closing phenylalanine or tryptophan. The D gene is left open where the match is weak. Rows give clone size only sometimes, using once, few, many, or a class for an expanded clone.

abundance	d_gene	v_gene	j_gene	CDR3aa	CDR3nt
few	TRBD2	TRBV5-4	TRBJ2-2	CASSSYGGKIGGELFF	TGTGCCAGCAGCTCCTACGGGGGGAAAATTGGCGGGGAGCTGTTTTTT
.	.	TRBV9	TRBJ1-5	CASSVDPNQPQHF	TGTGCCAGCAGCGTCGACCCCAATCAGCCCCAGCATTTT
.	.	TRBV2	TRBJ2-5	CASSEDPTGETQYF	TGTGCCAGCAGTGAAGACCCGACGGGGGAGACCCAGTACTTC
.	.	TRBV19	TRBJ1-2	CASSRGTDHGYTF	TGTGCCAGTAGTAGGGGGACGGACCACGGCTACACCTTC
.	.	TRBV24-1	TRBJ2-1	CATSDSRGGNEQFF	TGTGCCACCAGTGACTCTAGGGGGGGAAATGAGCAGTTCTTC
.	.	TRBV6-5	TRBJ1-4	CASSSSTNEKLFF	TGTGCCAGCAGCTCTTCAACTAATGAAAAACTGTTTTTT
.	.	TRBV6-4	TRBJ2-1	CASSYEGNYNEQFF	TGTGCCAGCAGCTACGAAGGGAACTACAATGAGCAGTTCTTC
.	.	TRBV7-6	TRBJ1-4	CASSFNNEKLFF	TGTGCCAGCAGCTTCAATAATGAAAAACTGTTTTTT
.	.	TRBV6-5	TRBJ2-5	CASTERGAPETQYF	TGTGCCAGCACCGAACGGGGGGCCCCAGAGACCCAGTACTTC
.	TRBD2	TRBV7-6	TRBJ2-2	CASSLRAGGPVTGELFF	TGTGCCAGCAGCTTAAGGGCGGGAGGGCCGGTCACCGGGGAGCTGTTTTTT
.	.	TRBV27	TRBJ2-1	CASSQQGMGLYNEQFF	TGTGCCAGCAGCCAACAGGGTATGGGCTTGTACAATGAGCAGTTCTTC
.	.	TRBV20-1	TRBJ1-6	CSARGARDSPLHF	TGCAGTGCTCGTGGGGCGCGAGATTCACCCCTCCACTTT
once	.	TRBV29-1	TRBJ1-4	CSVGGANEKLFF	TGCAGCGTGGGGGGTGCCAATGAAAAACTGTTTTTT
.	.	TRBV2	TRBJ1-1	CASSEEGGTQGAFF	TGTGCCAGCAGTGAAGAGGGGGGAACACAGGGAGCTTTCTTT
.	.	TRBV3-1/TRBV3-2	TRBJ2-7	CASSQDRWQREQYF	TGTGCCAGCAGCCAAGATCGCTGGCAGCGCGAGCAGTACTTC
once	TRBD2	TRBV3-1/TRBV3-2	TRBJ2-1	CASSPWTSGEHNEQFF	TGTGCCAGCAGCCCCTGGACTAGCGGGGAACACAATGAGCAGTTCTTC
.	TRBD1	TRBV19	TRBJ1-2	CARSRDSILDGYTF	TGTGCCAGGAGCCGGGACAGTATTTTGGATGGCTACACCTTC
few	.	TRBV6-1	TRBJ1-6	CASSEADSGFNSPLHF	TGTGCCAGCAGTGAAGCAGATTCGGGCTTTAATTCACCCCTCCACTTT
.	.	TRBV6-6	TRBJ1-1	CASSYSVRGEAFF	TGTGCCAGCAGTTACTCCGTCCGGGGGGAAGCTTTCTTT
.	.	TRBV28	TRBJ1-2	CASSPGPANYGYTF	TGTGCCAGCAGTCCGGGACCTGCTAACTATGGCTACACCTTC
.	TRBD1	TRBV28	TRBJ2-2	CASRTGETANTGELFF	TGTGCCAGCAGGACAGGGGAGACAGCGAACACCGGGGAGCTGTTTTTT
.	.	TRBV19	TRBJ2-1	CASSIPSPNEQFF	TGTGCCAGTAGTATCCCTAGTCCGAATGAGCAGTTCTTC
.	.	TRBV7-9	TRBJ2-4	CASSLGAGLAKNIQYF	TGTGCCAGCAGCTTAGGGGCGGGCCTAGCCAAAAACATTCAGTACTTC
.	TRBD1	TRBV19	TRBJ1-5	CASSTTLTGSNQPQHF	TGTGCCAGTAGTACTACCCTGACAGGGAGCAATCAGCCCCAGCATTTT
.	.	TRBV10-2	TRBJ2-7	CASSDPGLQTGQYF	TGCGCCAGCAGTGACCCGGGACTCCAGACGGGGCAGTACTTC
once	.	TRBV12-3/TRBV12-4	TRBJ2-7	CASRFDLTYEQYF	TGTGCCAGCAGGTTCGACCTAACCTACGAGCAGTACTTC
.	TRBD2	TRBV24-1	TRBJ2-1	CATSRAGENEQFF	TGTGCCACCAGTCGGGCGGGGGAAAATGAGCAGTTCTTC
.	TRBD2	TRBV7-3	TRBJ2-3	CASSLFSSGGPDTQYF	TGTGCCAGCAGCTTATTTTCTAGCGGGGGGCCAGATACGCAGTATTTT
.	.	TRBV24-1	TRBJ2-7	CATSEDKTGHPPYEQYF	TGTGCCACCAGTGAGGATAAGACAGGACATCCCCCCTACGAGCAGTACTTC
.	.	TRBV6-1	TRBJ1-3	CASSAPFPEHSGNTIYF	TGTGCCAGCAGTGCCCCCTTCCCCGAACATTCTGGAAACACCATATATTTT
.	TRBD1	TRBV28	TRBJ1-2	CASSFDDYRGYGYTF	TGTGCCAGCAGTTTTGATGATTACAGGGGCTATGGCTACACCTTC
.	.	TRBV4-1	TRBJ2-5	CASSQAGGAHSAAQYF	TGCGCCAGCAGCCAAGCAGGCGGGGCCCACAGCGCGGCCCAGTACTTC
.	.	TRBV3-1/TRBV3-2	TRBJ2-5	CASSQDSQAQETQYF	TGTGCCAGCAGCCAAGATAGCCAGGCCCAAGAGACCCAGTACTTC
once	.	TRBV5-1	TRBJ2-2	CASSLDGGYTGELFF	TGCGCCAGCAGCTTGGATGGAGGATACACCGGGGAGCTGTTTTTT
once	TRBD1	TRBV4-1	TRBJ1-2	CASSLTSSGTGFKDYTF	TGCGCCAGCAGCCTGACCAGTTCCGGGACAGGGTTTAAGGACTACACCTTC
.	.	TRBV27	TRBJ2-3	CASSWTDSADTQYF	TGTGCCAGCAGTTGGACAGATAGCGCAGATACGCAGTATTTT
.	.	TRBV12-3/TRBV12-4	TRBJ2-1	CASSFYNEQFF	TGTGCCAGCAGTTTCTACAATGAGCAGTTCTTC
.	.	TRBV30	TRBJ2-7	CAWSVDSRVGEQYF	TGTGCCTGGAGTGTAGACTCCAGGGTGGGAGAGCAGTACTTC
.	TRBD2	TRBV12-5	TRBJ2-5	CASGGGHQETQYF	TGTGCTAGTGGGGGAGGGCACCAAGAGACCCAGTACTTC
.	.	TRBV28	TRBJ1-1	CASSLEGRNTEAFF	TGTGCCAGCAGTTTGGAGGGGAGGAACACTGAAGCTTTCTTT
.	.	TRBV29-1	TRBJ1-1	CSVEVTGMNTEAFF	TGCAGCGTTGAGGTAACGGGTATGAACACTGAAGCTTTCTTT
.	TRBD1	TRBV4-2	TRBJ1-5	CASSQGGQGGQPQHF	TGTGCCAGCAGCCAAGGAGGACAGGGAGGTCAGCCCCAGCATTTT